This T cell receptor beta chain originates from a study of blood T cell repertoires in COVID-19. Produced via immunoSEQ multiplex PCR; TCRdb's table is partial and in-frame only. Of fewer than 250,000 clones listed, almost 85% are singletons. The CDR3 is 16 residues long. Germline trimming cut 3 bases from V and 5 bases from J; bases unmatched to any gene: 4. CDR1 is SGHVS, CDR2 FQNEAQ, per germline. The sequence was obtained from a man in his fifties with acute or convalescent COVID-19. The sequenced material came from peripheral blood. This chain joins TRBV7-8 and TRBJ2-1, with TRBD2 matching over 13 bases. The CDR3 here is CASSLAGLAGDNEQFF. The CDR3 DNA follows: TGTGCCAGCAGCTTGGCCGGACTAGCGGGAGACAATGAGCAGTTCTTC.